The text below deals with one TCR beta chain. Its antigen is unidentified. V lost 2 bases to trimming and J lost 0 bases; unmatched junction nucleotides: 3. Germline assignment: CDR1 MNHEY and CDR2 SMNVEV (reference sequence). The CDR3 covers 15 residues. The record originates from a study of T cells in localized non-small cell lung cancer. Study results and limitations: Because only a single region of the tumor was sequenced, heterogeneity remains possible. Tumor showed lower T cell clonality than uninvolved adjacent lung, where it was highest.

The table came from immunoSEQ multiplex PCR; TCRdb's copy has only in-frame clones and leaves some out. The sample has roughly 30,000 clones, approximately 91% seen once. The source is a woman aged 35 to 75 with stage I lung adenocarcinoma. Specimen: peripheral blood, collected before any cancer treatment. V gene TRBV27 combines with J gene TRBJ2-7, with 8 bases fitting TRBD1. The DNA of the CDR3 is TGTGCCAGCAGTTTAGAACAGGGGGGCTCCTACGAGCAGTACTTC. Its translation is CASSLEQGGSYEQYF.